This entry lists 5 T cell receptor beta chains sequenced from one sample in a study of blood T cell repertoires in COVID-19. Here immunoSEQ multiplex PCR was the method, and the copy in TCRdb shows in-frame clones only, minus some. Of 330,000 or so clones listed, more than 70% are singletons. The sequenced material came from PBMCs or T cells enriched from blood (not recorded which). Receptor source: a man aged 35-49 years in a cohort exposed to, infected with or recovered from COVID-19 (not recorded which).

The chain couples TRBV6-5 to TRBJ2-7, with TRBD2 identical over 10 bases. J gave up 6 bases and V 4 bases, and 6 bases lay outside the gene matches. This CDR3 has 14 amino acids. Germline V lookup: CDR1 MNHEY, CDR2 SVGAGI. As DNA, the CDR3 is TGTGCCAGCAGTTCGATAGCGGGAGGATCCGAGCAGTACTTC. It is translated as CASSSIAGGSEQYF.

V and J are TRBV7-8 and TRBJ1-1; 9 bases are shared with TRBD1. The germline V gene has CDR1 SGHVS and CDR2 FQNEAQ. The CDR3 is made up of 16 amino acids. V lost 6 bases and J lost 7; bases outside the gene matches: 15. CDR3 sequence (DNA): TGTGCCAGCAGACTTAGGACAGGGGTCTCGGCGAATGAAGCTTTCTTT. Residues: CASRLRTGVSANEAFF.

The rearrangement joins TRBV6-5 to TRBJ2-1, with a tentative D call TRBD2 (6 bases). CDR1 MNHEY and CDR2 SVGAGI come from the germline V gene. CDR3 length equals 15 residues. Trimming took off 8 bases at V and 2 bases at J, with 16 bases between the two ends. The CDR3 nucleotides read TGTGCCAGCTTGAACGGGATAGCGGCCTACAATGAGCAGTTCTTC. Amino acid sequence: CASLNGIAAYNEQFF.

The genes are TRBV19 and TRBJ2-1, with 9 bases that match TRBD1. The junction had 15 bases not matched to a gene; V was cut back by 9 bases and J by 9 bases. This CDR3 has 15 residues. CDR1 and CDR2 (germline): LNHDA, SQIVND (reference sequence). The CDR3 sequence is CASHPWDRDQGEQFF. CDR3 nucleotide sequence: TGTGCCAGCCACCCTTGGGACAGGGATCAGGGTGAGCAGTTCTTC.

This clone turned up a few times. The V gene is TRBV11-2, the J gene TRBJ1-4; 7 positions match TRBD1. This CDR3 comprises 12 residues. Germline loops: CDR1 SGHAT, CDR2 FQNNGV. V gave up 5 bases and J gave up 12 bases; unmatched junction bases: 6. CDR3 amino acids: CASSADRQELFF. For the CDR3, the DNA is TGTGCCAGCAGCGCGGACAGGCAAGAACTGTTTTTT.